This T cell receptor beta chain was sequenced during a study of CD8+ T cells in alopecia areata. RNA, once extracted, was reverse transcribed into cDNA for use as the sequencing template. TCRdb keeps only in-frame clones here, not all; method: immunoSEQ multiplex PCR. The sample carries under 20,000 clones, more than 50% recorded once. Germline V gene data show CDR1 as SNHLY and CDR2 as FYNNEI. Trimming took 6 bases from V and 3 from J, leaving 9 bases between them. The CDR3 extends over 12 amino acids. In this sample, this clone turned up a few times. Antigen unknown. Alopecia areata patients provided lesional scalp punch biopsies and peripheral blood. Overall study results and limits: Relative to normal scalp, lesional scalp, especially alopecia totalis/universalis, showed higher clonality.

The clonotype comes from a human donor with alopecia areata. Sequenced here: skin, sampled at week 0. This sequence joins TRBV2 and TRBJ2-7; D remains unclear. Written as DNA, the CDR3 is TGTGCCAGCAGCACCACAGTCTACGAGCAGTACTTC. Translation gives CASSTTVYEQYF.